A single T cell receptor (beta chain) is shown here with its context. This clonotype was counted ten times or more. There is no known antigen for this receptor. One base away there is no much larger clone; base qualities are not given. For unsorted PBMC libraries, 2 million PBMCs were used after storage in RNAlater at -80 degrees C until RNA extraction. Peripheral blood was subjected to Ficoll-Hypaque density gradient centrifugation to isolate PBMCs, which were then cryopreserved in liquid nitrogen. The data belong to a study of neurological immune-mediated disorders (dated by TCRdb to about 2019). Concerning the study at large: Peripheral blood TCR-beta repertoires from patients with HTLV-I-associated myelopathy (HAM/TSP), patients with multiple sclerosis, and healthy controls were compared in the study using UMI-based sequencing. The cohort was made up of approximately 69 subjects, consisting of roughly 15 HAM/TSP patients, 34 multiple sclerosis patients and 20 healthy controls. The approximately 100 TCR-beta libraries included longitudinal samples, technical triplicates and paired sorted CD4+ and CD8+ T-cell subsets alongside PBMC samples.

Summary of the overall study and its limitations: No identical CDR3 amino acid sequences were shared among expanded clones across subjects, suggesting private TCR-beta repertoires in all groups. TCR clonal expansion was highest in HAM/TSP patients and lowest in MS patients, with MS patients falling below even healthy controls.

To synthesize cDNA, template-switch 5'RACE was performed with a primer carrying a 10-nucleotide random unique molecular identifier so that each TCR transcript was tagged. Every sequencing run covered 15-18 subjects and yielded more than 180 million TCR-beta sequences. The RNeasy kit was used for extraction of total RNA. The KAPA Real-time Library Amplification kit was used to amplify TCR-beta VDJ regions with primers for the TCR constant region and the 5'RACE anchor. Sample indexes and Illumina adaptors were added in a first PCR, after which library yield was increased in a second PCR. After purification with Ampure beads, the TCR product of roughly 650 bp was size-selected on a 2% E-gel SizeSelection system. Library quality was checked on a Bioanalyzer, concentration was measured with Qubit, and libraries were quantified with the Kapa Library Quantification kit before pooling. Libraries were sequenced paired-end 2 x 150 bp on an Illumina HiSeq 2500. To increase sequence diversity, about 25-31% phiX was spiked into each library pool. Under the source paper's analysis protocol: Quality-filtered reads were processed with the UMI-based MiGEC pipeline, which removed over 75% of raw TCR sequences during error correction. IMGT germline references were used for aligning VDJ genes, and each clonotype was defined as a unique CDR3 amino acid sequence together with its V-J genes. Clonal expansion, Shannon diversity and CDR3 relatedness were evaluated with VDJtools (CalcPairwiseDistances, ClusterSamples), while phylogenetic trees were built in CLCbio workbench. Clones with at least 8 unique UMIs were defined as expanded, with this threshold being based on coefficient-of-variation modelling across technical triplicates. TCRdb reran the public reads through fastp at Q25 and MiXCR, keeping productive beta chains. Rows are combined by CDR3 protein, so each entry shows the most common genes and DNA. V and J calls and clone size were set by TCRdb, not the authors. In all, the sample holds about 59,000 distinct CDR3 sequences, and 10% to 15% of those were seen once. 9.5% to 12% of the sample is held by the ten biggest clonotypes.

The CDR3 sequence holds 16 residues, the cysteine and phenylalanine included. The CDR3 DNA has 48 bases and is translated from base 1. Germline trimming amounts to 0 bases on V and 4 bases on J, with 6 as the count of junction bases outside the gene matches. Looking up the germline V gene yields CDR1 SGHRS and CDR2 YFSETQ. The sequence was collected from a woman aged 55-75 years with HTLV-1-associated myelopathy (HAM/TSP). The sequence joins TRBV5-1 to TRBJ1-2; 10 bases in the junction line up with TRBD1. Sequenced: PBMCs. CDR3 protein: CASSLGGTGDIYGYTF. The DNA reads TGCGCCAGCAGCTTGGGAGGGACAGGGGATATCTATGGCTACACCTTC.